This T cell receptor (beta chain) appears in the sequencing data of a study of blood T cell repertoires in COVID-19. Sequenced by immunoSEQ multiplex PCR; TCRdb stores in-frame clones only, minus some. The repertoire holds about 260,000 clones, with around 84% as singletons. The CDR3 is 15 residues long. This clone was picked up a small number of times. This receptor was obtained from a man aged 55-75 years with acute or convalescent COVID-19. The sequenced sample consisted of peripheral blood. V gene TRBV12-1 combines with J gene TRBJ1-5; TRBD1 is the table's D call, not checked against the DNA. TRBV12-1 is tagged as a pseudogene. CDR3 nucleotides: TGTGCCAGCAGCTGTCCGGGACAGGGCAATCAGCCCCAGCATTTT. Translated, it gives CASSCPGQGNQPQHF.